The source of this T cell receptor (beta chain) is a study of blood T cells in healthy people across ages. Study-wide results and caveats: CMV status of donors was not determined, possibly confounding expanded clonotype changes.

A second PCR, run for about 7 to 11 cycles, used a sample-barcoded 5' primer plus a J-beta primer mix. TCRdb recomputed calls from the 5' RACE reads with MiXCR, one row per CDR3 protein. The sample has roughly 640,000 distinct CDR3 sequences; 25% to 30% are singletons. CDR1 and CDR2 (germline): KGHDR, SFDVKD. CDR3 size: 17 residues. This clonotype was found a few times. Its antigen is unidentified. This may stem from a read error, because a much larger clone lies one nucleotide away. Input material: blood. This receptor was identified in a woman aged 80 or over in good health. The rearrangement joins TRBV24-1 to TRBJ2-7, with 9 positions matching TRBD1. Gene TRBJ2-5 matches the end of the DNA better, so the J call may be wrong. CDR3 region: CATSEPIQGAGGETQYF. DNA for the CDR3: TGTGCCACCAGTGAGCCGATACAGGGGGCAGGGGGGGAGACCCAGTACTTC.